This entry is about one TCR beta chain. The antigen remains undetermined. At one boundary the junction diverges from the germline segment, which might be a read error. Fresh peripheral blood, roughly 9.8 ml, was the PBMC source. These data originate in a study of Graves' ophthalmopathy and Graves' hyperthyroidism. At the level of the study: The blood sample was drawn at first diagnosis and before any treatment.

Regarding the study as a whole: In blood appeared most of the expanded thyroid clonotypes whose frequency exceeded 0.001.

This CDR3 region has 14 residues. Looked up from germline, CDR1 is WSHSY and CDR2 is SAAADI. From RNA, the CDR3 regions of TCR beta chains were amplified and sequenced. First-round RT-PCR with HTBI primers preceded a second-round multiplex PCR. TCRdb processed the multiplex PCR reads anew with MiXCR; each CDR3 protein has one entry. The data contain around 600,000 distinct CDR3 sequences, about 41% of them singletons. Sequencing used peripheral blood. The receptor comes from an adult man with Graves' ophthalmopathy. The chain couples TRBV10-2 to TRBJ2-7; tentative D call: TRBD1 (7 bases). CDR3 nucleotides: TGTGCCAGCAGCTCCGACAGGGAGGACCACGAGCAGTACTTC. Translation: CASSSDREDHEQYF.